This T cell receptor beta chain comes out of a study of blood T cells in healthy people across ages. Study-wide findings and caveats: The study could not conclusively compare naive and antigen-experienced cells, given its unsorted PBMCs.

Sample-barcoded 5' priming and a J-beta primer mix drove a second PCR of 7 to 11 cycles. TCRdb re-called the 5' RACE reads with MiXCR, one entry per CDR3 protein. Of 780,000 or so distinct CDR3 sequences listed, 53% were seen once; the top ten hold approximately 40%. Concerning this clonotype itself: Its antigen remains unidentified.

For every donor, a draw yielded about 10 milliliters of peripheral blood. A minimum of 6 million PBMCs was isolated per sample. The sequence was obtained from a man older than 75 in good health. Sequenced input: blood.

CDR3 in amino acids: CSVRATSNTGELFF. The CDR3 DNA follows: TGCAGCGTTAGGGCAACTTCGAACACCGGGGAGCTGTTTTTT. This chain uses TRBV29-1 with TRBJ2-2; no clear D gene. This CDR3 has 14 amino acids. Germline V CDR1 and CDR2: SQVTM, ANQGSEA. Deletions cut 5 bases from V and 0 bases from J, with 10 bases between.